Listed here are 22 T cell receptor beta chains from one sample, sequenced in a study of blood T cell repertoires in COVID-19. Data came from immunoSEQ multiplex PCR; TCRdb stores just in-frame clones and leaves some out. The sample records over 90,000 clones, about four fifths being singletons. Sequenced material: peripheral blood. Source of these receptors: a man aged 45 to 65 with active or convalescent COVID-19.

A single count supports this clone. The chain links TRBV19 to TRBJ1-4; 7 bases map to TRBD1. Per the germline V gene, CDR1 is LNHDA and CDR2 is SQIVND (reference sequence). V was clipped by 5 bases and J by 3 bases; unmatched bases: 6. This CDR3 spans 15 amino acids. The CDR3 protein is CASSRGGQSNEKLFF. The CDR3, as DNA: TGTGCCAGTAGTCGGGGGGGACAGTCTAATGAAAAACTGTTTTTT.

This chain connects TRBV5-4 to TRBJ2-5; TRBD1 matches 10 bases. V lost 4 bases to trimming and J lost 2 bases; unmatched junction nucleotides: 11. CDR3 length equals 17 residues. Germline assignment: CDR1 SGHNT and CDR2 YYREEE (reference sequence). The CDR3 region is CASSRDRGHPWQETQYF. The CDR3 coding sequence is TGTGCCAGCAGCCGGGACAGGGGTCATCCGTGGCAAGAGACCCAGTACTTC.

The chain has TRBV7-9 and TRBJ1-1; D is unclear. Germline V lookup: CDR1 SEHNR, CDR2 FQNEAQ (reference sequence). The CDR3 contains 14 residues. V was pared by 4 bases and J by 1 base, with 10 bases between. CDR3 sequence reads: CASSSQTGNTEAFF. CDR3 DNA sequence: TGTGCCAGCAGCTCACAGACCGGGAACACTGAAGCTTTCTTT.

This chain joins TRBV6-5 and TRBJ2-7; D might be TRBD1 (6 bases). The CDR3 contains 14 residues. Trimming took off 2 bases at V and 7 bases at J, with 15 bases between the two ends. Germline CDR1 is MNHEY and CDR2 is SVGAGI. The CDR3 region has the DNA TGTGCCAGCAGTTACCAAGACAGGCCGGGGGAGCAGTACTTC. Translated: CASSYQDRPGEQYF.

The chain recombines TRBV5-4 with TRBJ2-3; TRBD1 is a possible D gene (6 bases). Per the germline V gene, CDR1 is SGHNT and CDR2 is YYREEE (reference sequence). CDR3 length: 14 amino acids. Trimming shortened V by 4 bases and J by 5 bases, and 14 bases separated the two germline ends. The CDR3 DNA follows: TGTGCCAGCAGCCGAAGGACAGTTGGAGATACGCAGTATTTT. Protein: CASSRRTVGDTQYF.

This clone was counted once. The chain uses TRBV12-3 or TRBV12-4 and TRBJ1-1; D possibly corresponds to TRBD1 (6 bases). CDR3 length equals 13 residues. The V end lost 11 bases, the J end lost 5 bases, and 18 bases lay between the germline ends. CDR3 sequence reads: CAATAGARTEAFF. The CDR3 DNA reads as TGTGCCGCAACGGCGGGGGCGCGGACTGAAGCTTTCTTT.

The V call is TRBV7-2, the J call TRBJ1-1; D remains ambiguous. The V end lost 6 bases, the J end lost 9 bases, and 17 bases lay between the germline ends. Germline CDR1 SGHTA, CDR2 FQGNSA. There are 13 residues in the CDR3. The CDR3 here is CASRMETHSKAFF. CDR3 sequence (DNA): TGTGCCAGCAGAATGGAGACGCACTCAAAAGCTTTCTTT.

The V call is TRBV30, the J call TRBJ1-6; D ambiguous. The V and J ends lost 0 bases and 4 bases respectively, with 7 bases between them. Germline V gene data show CDR1 as GTSNPN and CDR2 as SVGIG (reference sequence). CDR3 length: 14 residues. CDR3 in DNA: TGTGCCTGGAGTGTACCCGGGTATAATTCACCCCTCCACTTT. Translation: CAWSVPGYNSPLHF.

This clone was counted a single time. This rearrangement joins TRBV10-2 to TRBJ1-2, with D tentatively TRBD1 (6 bases). Trimming left V 5 bases short and J 4 bases short, with 11 bases between. The CDR3 consists of 13 residues. Germline lookup yields CDR1 WSHSY and CDR2 SAAADI. This CDR3 is CASSPQGRYGYTF. In DNA form, the CDR3 reads TGCGCCAGCAGTCCACAGGGCCGCTATGGCTACACCTTC.

This rearrangement joins TRBV7-5 to TRBJ2-3; the table's D gene call, TRBD2, was not cross checked with the DNA. TRBV7-5 constitutes a pseudogene. The CDR3 contains 13 residues. Here the CDR3 reads CVRSLSSEDTQYF. The CDR3 coding sequence is TGTGTCAGAAGCTTATCCTCGGAGGATACGCAGTATTTT.

Of note for this clone: Within the sample, other DNA sequences also encode this same CDR3. V and J are TRBV4-3 and TRBJ2-1, with 8 nucleotides matching TRBD1. With V trimmed by 1 base and J by 4 bases, 3 bases remained unmatched. CDR1 and CDR2 from the germline V gene are LGHNA and YSLEER. The CDR3 sequence is 15 residues long. As DNA, the CDR3 is TGCGCCAGCAGCCAAGCAGGGGGCTCATACAATGAGCAGTTCTTC. It codes for CASSQAGGSYNEQFF.

This clone has at least ten counts. Other DNA variants within this sample encode the same CDR3. The V call is TRBV19, the J call TRBJ2-1; D is undetermined. The CDR3 consists of 13 residues. V was cut by 6 bases and J by 4 bases, with 10 bases left in between. Per germline, CDR1 LNHDA and CDR2 SQIVND (reference sequence). CDR3: CASSLNRYNEQFF. CDR3 in DNA: TGTGCCAGTAGCCTAAACAGATACAATGAGCAGTTCTTC.

The gene calls are TRBV27 and TRBJ1-5; possible D gene TRBD1, 6 bases. The ends were cut back, 4 bases at V and 2 bases at J, with 21 bases in the middle. CDR3 length equals 18 residues. The germline V gene encodes CDR1 MNHEY and CDR2 SMNVEV (reference sequence). CDR3 in DNA: TGTGCCAGCAGTTCCTCTTGGGGTCTCGAGGGGGGCAATCAGCCCCAGCATTTT. It yields the protein CASSSSWGLEGGNQPQHF.

The chain combines TRBV9 with TRBJ1-5; the D is unclear. Germline assignment: CDR1 SGDLS and CDR2 YYNGEE. This CDR3 comprises 14 residues. Deletions cut 4 bases from V and 1 base from J, with 9 bases between. The DNA of the CDR3 is TGTGCCAGCAGCTCTGGGCCAAGCAATCAGCCCCAGCATTTT. Its protein product is CASSSGPSNQPQHF.

The gene calls are TRBV2 and TRBJ1-2, with TRBD1 matching 7 bases. V shed 10 bases, J shed 3 bases, and the junction held 5 bases outside the gene matches. CDR3 length: 12 residues. From germline, CDR1 is SNHLY and CDR2 FYNNEI. Here the CDR3 DNA reads TGTGCCACCTCCGGGACAGACTATGGCTACACCTTC. It translates to CATSGTDYGYTF.

A few counts support this clone. V is TRBV20-1 and J is TRBJ1-5; D not certain. The CDR3 runs 11 residues. V was trimmed by 6 bases and J by 11 bases, leaving 14 bases between them. Looked up from germline, CDR1 is DFQATT and CDR2 is SNEGSKA (reference sequence). The CDR3 region is CSASTARAQHF. The CDR3 DNA reads as TGCAGTGCATCGACTGCCCGGGCCCAGCATTTT.

The chain links TRBV6-5 to TRBJ1-2; D is undetermined. Germline V gene lookup returns CDR1 MNHEY and CDR2 SVGAGI. The CDR3 length is 14 residues. V dropped 0 bases and J dropped 3 bases, with 8 bases sitting between them. CDR3 DNA: TGTGCCAGCAGTTACTCGAACGGGGACTATGGCTACACCTTC. It translates to CASSYSNGDYGYTF.

The chain is built from TRBV29-1 and TRBJ2-3; a weak D match, TRBD2 (5 bases). V was pared by 4 bases and J by 5 bases, with 13 bases between. The CDR3 sequence is 13 residues long. Germline CDR1 is SQVTM and CDR2 is ANQGSEA. The CDR3 loop reads CSVGLALQDTQYF. The DNA of the CDR3 is TGCAGCGTTGGGTTAGCGCTTCAAGATACGCAGTATTTT.

This chain joins TRBV30 and TRBJ1-4; D not certain. Germline-derived CDR1 and CDR2 are GTSNPN and SVGIG (reference sequence). The CDR3 contains 12 residues. V was shortened by 4 bases and J by 8 bases, with 11 bases between the two germline ends. CDR3 protein: CAWNGVREKLFF. The CDR3 nucleotides read TGTGCCTGGAACGGAGTAAGAGAAAAACTGTTTTTT.

This clone was recorded a few times. The chain links TRBV19 to TRBJ1-5; D is ambiguous. The CDR3 is 13 residues long. Germline lookup yields CDR1 LNHDA and CDR2 SQIVND (reference sequence). Trimming removed 6 bases at V and 6 bases at J, with 12 bases between. This chain's CDR3 is CASRRIPGQPQHF. The CDR3 DNA is TGTGCCAGTAGACGAATCCCGGGTCAGCCCCAGCATTTT.

This clone showed up just a few times. This chain connects TRBV7-6 to TRBJ1-2; 7 bases are shared with TRBD1. CDR1 is SGHVS, CDR2 FNYEAQ, per germline. V trimming: 5 bases; J trimming: 4 bases; junction bases outside the gene matches: 10. The CDR3 length is 15 residues. Here the CDR3 reads CASSNRTGRTYGYTF. CDR3 sequence (DNA): TGTGCCAGCAGCAACAGGACAGGCAGAACCTATGGCTACACCTTC.

The chain combines TRBV27 with TRBJ2-1, with D tentatively TRBD2 (5 bases). Germline values: CDR1 MNHEY, CDR2 SMNVEV (reference sequence). CDR3 length equals 14 residues. The V and J ends lost 6 bases and 2 bases respectively, with 11 bases between them. The chain's CDR3 is CASSPGVTYNEQFF. In DNA form, the CDR3 reads TGTGCCAGCAGCCCCGGGGTCACCTACAATGAGCAGTTCTTC.